This T cell receptor (beta chain) was obtained from a study of OX40 agonist ivuxolimab in advanced cancers. Across the study: At 0.01 to 10 mg/kg, ivuxolimab was administered intravenously to patients every 2 weeks. The mean age was approximately 60 years, ranging from about 20 to 90, with 65% to 85% of participants male. Study results and limitations: Circulating CD4+ and CD8+ T cells showed clonal expansion by week 6 at 0.1 to 3.0 mg/kg.

Profiling relied on immunoSEQ multiplex PCR, and the TCRdb table lists in-frame clones only, not all of them. The table has approximately 53,000 clones, approximately 92% seen once; the top ten hold about 25%. Autoimmune disease history or systemic immunosuppression disqualified patients. About this clone itself: Its antigen is still unknown.

The CDR3 extends over 14 amino acids. Germline loops: CDR1 LNHDA, CDR2 SQIVND (reference sequence). V was pared by 5 bases and J by 3 bases, with 4 bases of the junction left unmatched. This TCR was sampled from an adult with an advanced solid tumor such as melanoma, head and neck, liver or kidney cancer. The V and J genes are TRBV19 and TRBJ2-7; 10 bases fit TRBD2. The source material was CD4+ or CD8+ T cells sorted from blood, sampled in a trial of the OX40 agonist ivuxolimab. The DNA of the CDR3 is TGTGCCAGTAGTTGGACTAGCGGTGACTACGAGCAGTACTTC. Protein sequence: CASSWTSGDYEQYF.